This entry concerns a single TCR beta chain. The data were taken from a study of CD8 T cells in Susac syndrome. Overall study: Susac syndrome patients were untreated, on corticosteroids with some adding intravenous immunoglobulin, or on intravenous immunoglobulin only.

After extraction with the RNeasy kit, roughly 0.45 to 1 ug of the RNA was reverse transcribed using random hexamers. Multiplex immunoSEQ PCR targeted 54 Vbeta and 13 Jbeta TCR beta segments. MiXCR, run by TCRdb on the immunoSEQ multiplex PCR reads, gives a single entry per CDR3 protein. The profile shows tens of thousands of distinct CDR3 sequences, 93% of them singletons. Germline CDR1 reads DFQATT; CDR2 reads SNEGSKA (reference sequence). V shed 4 bases and J 2 bases; nucleotides not matched to a gene: 5. CDR3 length: 15 residues. This sequence joins TRBV20-1 and TRBJ2-3; 11 positions agree with TRBD1. This TCR was sampled from a human donor with Susac syndrome. The specimen sequenced was CD4+ T cells from PBMCs. The CDR3 DNA is TGCAGTGCTATTGGGACAGGGGGTAACACAGATACGCAGTATTTT. This gives the protein CSAIGTGGNTDTQYF.